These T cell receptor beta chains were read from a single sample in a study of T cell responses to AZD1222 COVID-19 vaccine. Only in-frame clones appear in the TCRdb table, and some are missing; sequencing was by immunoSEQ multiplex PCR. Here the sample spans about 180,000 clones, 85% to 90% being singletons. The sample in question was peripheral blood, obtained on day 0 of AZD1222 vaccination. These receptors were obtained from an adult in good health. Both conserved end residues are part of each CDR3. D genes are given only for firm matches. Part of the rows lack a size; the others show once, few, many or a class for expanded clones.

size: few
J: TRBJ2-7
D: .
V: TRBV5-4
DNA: TGTGCCAGCAGCTTGGCAGGGTCCCCCTACGAGCAGTACTTC
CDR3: CASSLAGSPYEQYF

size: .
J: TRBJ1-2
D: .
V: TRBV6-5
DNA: TGTGCCAGCAGTTACTCAAAGTCGGGAGGGCAATATGGCTACACCTTC
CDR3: CASSYSKSGGQYGYTF

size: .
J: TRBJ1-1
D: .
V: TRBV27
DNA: TGTGCCAGCAGTTCCCGATCGACTTGGGGCACTGAAGCTTTCTTT
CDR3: CASSSRSTWGTEAFF

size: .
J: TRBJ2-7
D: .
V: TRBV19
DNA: TGTGCCAGTAGTATAGTCGGGGGACCCTACGAGCAGTACTTC
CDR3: CASSIVGGPYEQYF

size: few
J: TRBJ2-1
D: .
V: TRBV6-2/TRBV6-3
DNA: TGTGCCAGCAGTTACGGGCAGGTAGGGTACAATGAGCAGTTCTTC
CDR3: CASSYGQVGYNEQFF

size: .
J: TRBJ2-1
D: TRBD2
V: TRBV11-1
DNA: TGTGCCAGCAGCTCCGGGACTAGCCCCAAGGTTGAGCAGTTCTTC
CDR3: CASSSGTSPKVEQFF

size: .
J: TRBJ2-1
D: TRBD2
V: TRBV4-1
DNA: TGCGCCAGCAGCCACGAGCGGGGATACAATGAGCAGTTCTTC
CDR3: CASSHERGYNEQFF

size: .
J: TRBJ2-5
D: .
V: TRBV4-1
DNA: TGCGCCAGCAGCCAAGAGGGGTTTCGGGAGACCCAGTACTTC
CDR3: CASSQEGFRETQYF

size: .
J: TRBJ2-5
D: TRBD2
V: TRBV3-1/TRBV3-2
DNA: TGTGCCAGCAGCCTAACGGGCGGGGGGGTGTTGGAGACCCAGTACTTC
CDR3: CASSLTGGGVLETQYF

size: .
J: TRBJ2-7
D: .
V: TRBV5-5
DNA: TGTGCCAGCAGCTTGGGGCAGGGGATACCCTACGAGCAGTACTTC
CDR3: CASSLGQGIPYEQYF

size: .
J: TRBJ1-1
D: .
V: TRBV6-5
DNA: TGTGCCAGCAGTTACGTCGACAGGAACACTGAAGCTTTCTTT
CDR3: CASSYVDRNTEAFF

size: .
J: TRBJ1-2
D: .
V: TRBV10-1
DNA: TGCGCCAGCAGTCGGGACAATAACTATGGCTACACCTTC
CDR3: CASSRDNNYGYTF

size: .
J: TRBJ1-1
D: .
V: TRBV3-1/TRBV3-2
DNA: TGTGCCAGCAGCCGTTCCGGGGGGAGGACTGAAGCTTTCTTT
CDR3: CASSRSGGRTEAFF

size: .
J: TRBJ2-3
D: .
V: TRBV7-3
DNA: TGTGCCAGCAGCTTAGGGGGGCGGACAGATACGCAGTATTTT
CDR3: CASSLGGRTDTQYF

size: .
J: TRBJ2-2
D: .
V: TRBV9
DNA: TGTGCCAGCAGCGTTGGGGATATCACCGGGGAGCTGTTTTTT
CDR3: CASSVGDITGELFF

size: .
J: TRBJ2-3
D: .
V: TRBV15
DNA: TGTGCCACCAGCCGAGTGACAGATACGCAGTATTTT
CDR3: CATSRVTDTQYF

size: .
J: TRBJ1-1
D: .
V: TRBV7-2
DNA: TGTGCCAGCAGCAGAAGTCTGACAGGGAACACTGAAGCTTTCTTT
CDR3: CASSRSLTGNTEAFF